Presented here are 15 T cell receptor beta chains from one specimen sequenced in a study of cytotoxic CD8 clonotypes in ibrutinib-treated CLL. TCRdb's copy holds only in-frame clones and misses some; the assay was immunoSEQ multiplex PCR. The sample contains some 19,000 clones, more than 65% of which appear only once. The input for sequencing was PBMCs, taken before ibrutinib treatment. Receptors originate from a human donor with chronic lymphocytic leukemia.

Within the sample, this clone is medium-sized. The chain joins TRBV10-3 to TRBJ1-2; D is possibly TRBD1 (5 bases). V gave up 4 bases and J gave up 0 bases, with 15 bases separating them. Germline V CDR1 and CDR2: ENHRY, SYGVKD. The CDR3 runs 16 residues. CDR3 residues: CAISVGGNQANYGYTF. CDR3 nucleotides: TGTGCCATCAGTGTGGGGGGTAATCAGGCTAACTATGGCTACACCTTC.

The chain recombines TRBV13 with TRBJ2-2; D may be TRBD1 (6 bases). Trimming shortened V by 2 bases and J by 0 bases, and 10 bases separated the two germline ends. Per germline, CDR1 PRHDT and CDR2 FYEKMQ (reference sequence). The CDR3 runs 16 residues. The CDR3 sequence: CASSLYDRPNTGELFF. CDR3 nucleotides: TGTGCCAGCAGCTTATATGACAGGCCGAACACCGGGGAGCTGTTTTTT.

This chain uses TRBV6-6 with TRBJ1-4; 8 nucleotides line up with TRBD1. Germline values: CDR1 MNHNY, CDR2 SVGAGI (reference sequence). The CDR3 is 15 amino acids. The ends lost 4 bases at V and 8 bases at J; junction bases unmatched: 9. The CDR3 sequence: CASSSPDRGTEKLFF. DNA for the CDR3: TGTGCCAGCAGTTCTCCAGACAGGGGAACCGAAAAACTGTTTTTT.

This chain connects TRBV5-1 to TRBJ2-1; TRBD1 agrees at 11 bases. The CDR3 is 15 amino acids. Per the germline V gene, CDR1 is SGHRS and CDR2 is YFSETQ. The trim removed 4 bases at V and 2 bases at J, leaving 2 bases unmatched. The CDR3 reads CASSPGQGAYNEQFF. In DNA, the CDR3 is TGCGCCAGCAGCCCGGGACAGGGGGCCTACAATGAGCAGTTCTTC.

The V gene is TRBV19, the J gene TRBJ2-2; 12 bases are shared with TRBD1. The germline V gene has CDR1 LNHDA and CDR2 SQIVND (reference sequence). With 10 bases clipped from V and 5 bases from J, the junction kept 8 bases outside the gene matches. The CDR3 loop spans 15 amino acids. The CDR3 region is CATAGTGGFTGELFF. CDR3 sequence (DNA): TGTGCCACCGCCGGGACAGGGGGCTTTACCGGGGAGCTGTTTTTT.

The V gene is TRBV7-9, the J gene TRBJ2-7; weak D call: TRBD2 (5 bases). The CDR3 covers 15 residues. V dropped 5 bases and J dropped 3 bases, with 17 bases sitting between them. CDR1 SEHNR and CDR2 FQNEAQ come from the germline V gene (reference sequence). In DNA form, the CDR3 reads TGTGCCAGCAGCCCCGGGATGTTCCAAATCTACGAGCAGTACTTC. Encoded protein: CASSPGMFQIYEQYF.

The chain combines TRBV7-2 with TRBJ2-2; a weak D match, TRBD1 (6 bases). Germline lookup yields CDR1 SGHTA and CDR2 FQGNSA. Trimming took 5 bases from V and 5 from J, leaving 24 bases between them. CDR3 length: 18 amino acids. The CDR3 coding sequence is TGTGCCAGCAGCCCCGCAGCCCGGGACACCCATGGGACCGGGGAGCTGTTTTTT. The encoded protein is CASSPAARDTHGTGELFF.

J is TRBJ1-1 and V is TRBV19; D is unclear. Germline V gene lookup returns CDR1 LNHDA and CDR2 SQIVND (reference sequence). Trimming shortened V by 6 bases and J by 3 bases, and 14 bases separated the two germline ends. The CDR3 covers 14 residues. The CDR3 protein is CASSASGRDTEAFF. CDR3 nucleotides: TGTGCCAGTAGCGCTTCGGGTCGTGACACTGAAGCTTTCTTT.

V is TRBV5-5 and J is TRBJ2-3, with D tentatively TRBD1 (5 bases). Looked up from germline, CDR1 is SGHKS and CDR2 is YYEKEE (reference sequence). This CDR3 contains 17 residues. V was pared by 0 bases and J by 0 bases, with 14 bases between. This CDR3 reads CASSLDTPDTSTDTQYF. In DNA form, the CDR3 reads TGTGCCAGCAGCTTGGATACCCCGGACACCAGCACAGATACGCAGTATTTT.

The chain recombines TRBV9 with TRBJ1-3, with 8 bases lining up with TRBD1. The CDR3 is 18 amino acids. The V gene end was trimmed by 0 bases and the J gene end by 0 bases; junction bases not matched to a gene: 8. Germline loops: CDR1 SGDLS, CDR2 YYNGEE. The CDR3 loop reads CASSVGQGAPGSGNTIYF. The CDR3 coding sequence is TGTGCCAGCAGCGTAGGTCAGGGGGCGCCGGGCTCTGGAAACACCATATATTTT.

The chain links TRBV14 to TRBJ1-2, with D perhaps matching TRBD1 (5 bases). Germline V gene lookup returns CDR1 SGHDN and CDR2 FVKESK. The CDR3 consists of 13 residues. With 4 bases removed from V and 7 bases from J, the gap between germline ends came to 13 bases. CDR3 bases: TGTGCCAGCAGCCCGGGACTATTAAGTGGCTACACCTTC. Its translation is CASSPGLLSGYTF.

V is TRBV5-6 and J is TRBJ2-3; D may be TRBD1 (5 bases). Germline loops: CDR1 SGHDT, CDR2 YYEEEE. The CDR3 is 15 amino acids. The V gene lost 4 bases and the J gene lost 0 bases, with 12 bases spanning the gap. The CDR3 sequence: CASSGMGRSTDTQYF. CDR3 nucleotide sequence: TGTGCCAGCAGCGGGATGGGGCGGAGCACAGATACGCAGTATTTT.

The sample holds one count of this clone. The V call is TRBV7-2, the J call TRBJ2-5; D is unresolved. In germline, CDR1 is SGHTA, CDR2 FQGNSA. Trimming left V 5 bases short and J 0 bases short, with 7 bases between. The CDR3 consists of 13 residues. CDR3 in DNA: TGTGCCAGCAGCCCCTCCAACCAAGAGACCCAGTACTTC. It encodes CASSPSNQETQYF.

This clone was observed a single time. The J gene is TRBJ1-2, the V gene TRBV19; 12 nucleotides match TRBD1. The V and J ends lost 6 bases and 4 bases, in that order; junction bases with no gene match: 12. This CDR3 is built from 17 residues. Germline V CDR1 and CDR2: LNHDA, SQIVND (reference sequence). The DNA of the CDR3 is TGTGCCAGTAGGTCTCGGGGGGACAGGGGGCTGATCTATGGCTACACCTTC. This sequence encodes CASRSRGDRGLIYGYTF.

The rearrangement uses TRBV7-2 and TRBJ2-5; no firm D call. The V gene lost 5 bases and the J gene lost 5 bases, with 12 bases spanning the gap. This CDR3 has 13 residues. Per germline, CDR1 SGHTA and CDR2 FQGNSA. CDR3 protein: CASSLRLGETQYF. The CDR3 region has the DNA TGTGCCAGCAGCCTCCGACTCGGCGAGACCCAGTACTTC.